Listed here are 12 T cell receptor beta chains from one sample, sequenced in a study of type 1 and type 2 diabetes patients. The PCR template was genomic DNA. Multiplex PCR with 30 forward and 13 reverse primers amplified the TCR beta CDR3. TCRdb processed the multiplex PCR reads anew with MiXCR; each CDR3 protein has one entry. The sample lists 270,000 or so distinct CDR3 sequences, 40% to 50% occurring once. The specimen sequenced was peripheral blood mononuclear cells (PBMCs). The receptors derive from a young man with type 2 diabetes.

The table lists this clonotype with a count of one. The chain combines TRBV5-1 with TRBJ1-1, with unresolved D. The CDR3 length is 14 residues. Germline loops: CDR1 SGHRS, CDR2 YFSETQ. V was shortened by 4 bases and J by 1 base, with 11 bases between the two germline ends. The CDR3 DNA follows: TGCGCCAGCAGCCTATCCTTTGGGAACACTGAAGCTTTCTTT. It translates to CASSLSFGNTEAFF.

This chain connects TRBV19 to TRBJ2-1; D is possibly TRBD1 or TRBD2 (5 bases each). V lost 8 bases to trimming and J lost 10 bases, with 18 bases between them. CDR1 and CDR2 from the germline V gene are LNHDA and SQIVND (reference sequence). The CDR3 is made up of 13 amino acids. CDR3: CASLPPGAGEQFF. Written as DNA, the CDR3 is TGTGCCAGTCTCCCCCCCGGGGCAGGAGAGCAGTTCTTC. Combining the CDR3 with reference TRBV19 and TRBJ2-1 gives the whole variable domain DGGITQSPKYLFRKEGQNVTLSCEQNLNHDAMYWYRQDPGQGLRLIYYSQIVNDFQKGDIAEGYSVSREKKESFPLTVTSAQKNPTAFYLCASLPPGAGEQFFGPGTRLTVL.

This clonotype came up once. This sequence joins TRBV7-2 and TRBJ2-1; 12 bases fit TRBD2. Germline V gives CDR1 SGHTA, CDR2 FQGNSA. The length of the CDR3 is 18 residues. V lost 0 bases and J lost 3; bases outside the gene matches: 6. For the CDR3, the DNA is TGTGCCAGCAGCTTAGCGAGGACTAGCGGGAACGGCTACAATGAGCAGTTCTTC. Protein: CASSLARTSGNGYNEQFF.

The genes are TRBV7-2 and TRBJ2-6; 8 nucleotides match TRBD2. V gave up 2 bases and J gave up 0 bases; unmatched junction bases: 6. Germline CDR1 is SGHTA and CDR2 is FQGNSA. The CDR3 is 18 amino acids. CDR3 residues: CASSLSAGGVSGANVLTF. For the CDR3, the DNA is TGTGCCAGCAGCTTATCCGCGGGGGGAGTCTCTGGGGCCAACGTCCTGACTTTC.

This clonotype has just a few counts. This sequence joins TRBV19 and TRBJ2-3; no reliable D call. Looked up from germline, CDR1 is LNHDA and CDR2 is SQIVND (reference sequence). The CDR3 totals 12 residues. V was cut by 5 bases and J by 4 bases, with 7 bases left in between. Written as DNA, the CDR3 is TGTGCCAGTAGTCGGATGGCAGATACGCAGTATTTT. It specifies CASSRMADTQYF.

Here the CDR3 reads CAARTGSYEQYF. DNA for the CDR3: TGTGCCGCCCGGACAGGGAGCTACGAGCAGTACTTC. The chain has TRBV19 and TRBJ2-7; 8 bases line up with TRBD1. The CDR3 has 12 residues. Germline assignment: CDR1 LNHDA and CDR2 SQIVND (reference sequence). Trimming removed 11 bases from V and 3 bases from J; junction bases left unmatched: 6.

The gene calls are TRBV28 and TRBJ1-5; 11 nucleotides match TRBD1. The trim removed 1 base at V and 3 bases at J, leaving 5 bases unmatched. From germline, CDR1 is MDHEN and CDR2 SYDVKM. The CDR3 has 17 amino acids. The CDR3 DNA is TGTGCCAGCAGTTTATACGGGACAGGGGGTAACAATCAGCCCCAGCATTTT. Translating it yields CASSLYGTGGNNQPQHF.

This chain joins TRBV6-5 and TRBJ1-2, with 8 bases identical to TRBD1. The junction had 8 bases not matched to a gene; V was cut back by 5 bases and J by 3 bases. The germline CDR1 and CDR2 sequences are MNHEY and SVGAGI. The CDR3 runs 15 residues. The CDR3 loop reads CASSRPGGQDYGYTF. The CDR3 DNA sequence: TGTGCCAGCAGTCGCCCCGGGGGACAGGACTATGGCTACACCTTC.

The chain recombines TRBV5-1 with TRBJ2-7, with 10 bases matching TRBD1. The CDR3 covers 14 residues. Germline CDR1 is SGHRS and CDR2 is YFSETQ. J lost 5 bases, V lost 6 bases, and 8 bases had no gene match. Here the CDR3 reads CASTRDRGYNEQYF. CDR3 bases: TGCGCCAGCACTCGGGACAGGGGATATAACGAGCAGTACTTC.

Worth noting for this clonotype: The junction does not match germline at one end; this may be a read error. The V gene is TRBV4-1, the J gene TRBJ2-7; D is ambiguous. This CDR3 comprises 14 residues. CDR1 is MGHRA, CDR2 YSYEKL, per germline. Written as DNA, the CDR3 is TGCGCCAGCAGCCAAGAAGTTAGCATCTACAAGCAGTACTTC. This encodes CASSQEVSIYKQYF.

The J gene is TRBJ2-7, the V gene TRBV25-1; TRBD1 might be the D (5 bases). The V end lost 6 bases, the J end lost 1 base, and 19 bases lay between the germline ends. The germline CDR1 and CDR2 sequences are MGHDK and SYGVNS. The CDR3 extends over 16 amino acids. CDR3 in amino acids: CASSFGVGAPSYEQYF. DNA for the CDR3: TGTGCCAGCAGCTTCGGTGTAGGGGCGCCGTCCTACGAGCAGTACTTC.

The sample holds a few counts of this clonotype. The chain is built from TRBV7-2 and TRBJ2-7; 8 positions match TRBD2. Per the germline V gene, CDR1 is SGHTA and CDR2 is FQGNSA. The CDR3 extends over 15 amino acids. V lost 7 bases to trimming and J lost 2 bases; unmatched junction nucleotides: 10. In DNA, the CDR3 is TGTGCCAGCAAAGTCGCGGGGGGCGCCCCCTACGAGCAGTACTTC. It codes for CASKVAGGAPYEQYF. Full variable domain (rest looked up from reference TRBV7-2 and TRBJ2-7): GAGVSQSPSNKVTEKGKDVELRCDPISGHTALYWYRQSLGQGLEFLIYFQGNSAPDKSGLPSDRFSAERTGGSVSTLTIQRTQQEDSAVYLCASKVAGGAPYEQYFGPGTRLTVT.